These 17 T cell receptor beta chains came from one sample sequenced in a study of PD-L1 blockade in urothelial cancer (dated by TCRdb to between 2016 and 2019). Library preparation was by the immunoSEQ multiplex PCR assay. TCRdb limited this immuneACCESS table to in-frame rearrangements with V and J called. A share of clones is missing; checked studies link under half to unresolved V genes, and the rest is unexplained. Present in this sample are about 90,000 clones, less than 85% of which were seen just once. The ten largest clonotypes hold approximately 8.4% of the sample. This sample's time point label indicates: peripheral blood 6 weeks after treatment start. Sequenced material: PBMCs, taken around atezolizumab (anti-PD-L1) treatment. The receptor source for this set is a man aged 65 to 79 with urothelial cancer.

The rearrangement joins TRBV20-1 to TRBJ2-7, with a tentative D call TRBD2 (6 bases). The CDR3 totals 11 residues. V was trimmed by 7 bases and J by 2 bases, leaving 9 bases between them. The germline gives CDR1 DFQATT, CDR2 SNEGSKA (reference sequence). The CDR3 DNA is TGCAGTGTGGGACTGACCTACGAGCAGTACTTC. Protein product: CSVGLTYEQYF.

The V gene is TRBV27, the J gene TRBJ2-5, with TRBD2 as a possible D gene (7 bases). The CDR3 totals 15 residues. CDR1 and CDR2 (germline): MNHEY, SMNVEV (reference sequence). Trimming took off 6 bases at V and 2 bases at J, with 16 bases between the two ends. The CDR3 reads CASRGAGALQETQYF. The CDR3 DNA sequence: TGTGCCAGCAGAGGCGCGGGGGCATTGCAAGAGACCCAGTACTTC.

The CDR3 bases are TGCGCCAGCAGCCAAGACGGCAGGTCAGGCGAGCAGTACTTC. It specifies CASSQDGRSGEQYF. The rearrangement uses TRBV4-3 and TRBJ2-7; D not certain. Germline V gene sequence: CDR1 LGHNA, CDR2 YSLEER. The CDR3 has 14 residues. The V and J ends lost 0 bases and 6 bases respectively, with 12 bases between them.

The CDR3 DNA reads TGCGCCAGCAGCCAAGACAGAGCGAACACCGGGGAGCTGTTTTTT. It encodes CASSQDRANTGELFF. This rearrangement joins TRBV5-1 to TRBJ2-2, with D possibly being TRBD1 (5 bases). The CDR3 sequence is 15 residues long. The V end was cut by 4 bases, the J end by 0 bases, with 10 bases between. From germline, CDR1 is SGHRS and CDR2 YFSETQ.

The CDR3 protein is CASSLGLLAGAGYNEQFF. In DNA form, the CDR3 reads TGCGCCAGCAGCTTGGGTTTACTAGCGGGAGCGGGATACAATGAGCAGTTCTTC. V gene TRBV5-1 combines with J gene TRBJ2-1; 11 positions match TRBD2. This CDR3 is built from 18 residues. Germline V gives CDR1 SGHRS, CDR2 YFSETQ. V shed 0 bases and J 4 bases; nucleotides not matched to a gene: 9. Full variable domain (outside the CDR3, taken from reference TRBV5-1 and TRBJ2-1): KAGVTQTPRYLIKTRGQQVTLSCSPISGHRSVSWYQQTPGQGLQFLFEYFSETQRNKGNFPGRFSGRQFSNSRSEMNVSTLELGDSALYLCASSLGLLAGAGYNEQFFGPGTRLTVL.

The chain links TRBV2 to TRBJ1-4; TRBD1 agrees at 10 bases. The CDR3 runs 15 residues. The germline V gene encodes CDR1 SNHLY and CDR2 FYNNEI. After removal of 6 bases from V and 1 base from J, the junction contained 2 bases not matched to a gene. The CDR3 spells CASSDRGLTNEKLFF. CDR3 nucleotide sequence: TGTGCCAGCAGCGACAGGGGGCTAACTAATGAAAAACTGTTTTTT.

This chain joins TRBV19 and TRBJ1-5, with 8 bases aligning to TRBD1. The CDR3 has 16 residues. Germline values: CDR1 LNHDA, CDR2 SQIVND (reference sequence). The trim removed 5 bases at V and 4 bases at J, leaving 10 bases unmatched. CDR3: CASSLTGQVVNQPQHF. CDR3 nucleotide sequence: TGTGCCAGTAGTCTTACGGGACAGGTAGTAAATCAGCCCCAGCATTTT.

This chain joins TRBV7-9 and TRBJ1-1, with D possibly matching TRBD1 (6 bases). Deletions cut 5 bases from V and 3 bases from J, with 10 bases between. Germline assignment: CDR1 SEHNR and CDR2 FQNEAQ (reference sequence). The CDR3 is made up of 13 amino acids. The CDR3 loop reads CASSLTGYTEAFF. The CDR3, as DNA: TGTGCCAGCAGCCTAACAGGGTACACTGAAGCTTTCTTT.

The chain employs TRBV25-1 and TRBJ1-5; 8 positions agree with TRBD1. CDR3 length equals 15 residues. V lost 1 base, J lost 7 bases, and 6 bases stayed unmatched. Germline assignment: CDR1 MGHDK and CDR2 SYGVNS. CDR3 amino acids: CASSESDRVDQPQHF. DNA of the CDR3: TGTGCCAGCAGTGAATCGGACAGGGTGGACCAGCCCCAGCATTTT. The variable domain in full, with the rest retrieved from reference TRBV25-1 and TRBJ1-5, is EADIYQTPRYLVIGTGKKITLECSQTMGHDKMYWYQQDPGMELHLIHYSYGVNSTEKGDLSSESTVSRIRTEHFPLTLESARPSHTSQYLCASSESDRVDQPQHFGDGTRLSIL.

V and J are TRBV7-2 and TRBJ1-2; no reliable D call. Per the germline V gene, CDR1 is SGHTA and CDR2 is FQGNSA. Trimming stripped 3 bases from V and 8 bases from J, with 13 bases between. The CDR3 covers 13 residues. The CDR3 nucleotides read TGTGCCAGCAGCTTCGGAGGGAGGAGAGGCTACACCTTC. Its translation is CASSFGGRRGYTF.

The V gene is TRBV6-1, the J gene TRBJ2-2; 7 bases match TRBD1. This CDR3 comprises 14 residues. Germline trimming cut 6 bases from V and 5 bases from J; bases unmatched to any gene: 6. CDR1 and CDR2 from the germline V gene are MNHNS and SASEGT. CDR3 residues: CASRLQGFTGELFF. CDR3 nucleotides: TGTGCCAGCAGACTACAGGGGTTTACCGGGGAGCTGTTTTTT.

This chain uses TRBV11-2 with TRBJ1-3, with D uncertain. V lost 5 bases to trimming and J lost 0 bases, with 8 bases between them. Germline V gene data show CDR1 as SGHAT and CDR2 as FQNNGV. This CDR3 comprises 14 residues. The CDR3 coding sequence is TGTGCCAGCAGCCAAGACAACTCTGGAAACACCATATATTTT. Translating gives CASSQDNSGNTIYF. Variable domain in full (rest from reference TRBV11-2 and TRBJ1-3): EAGVAQSPRYKIIEKRQSVAFWCNPISGHATLYWYQQILGQGPKLLIQFQNNGVVDDSQLPKDRFSAERLKGVDSTLKIQPAKLEDSAVYLCASSQDNSGNTIYFGEGSWLTVV.

V is TRBV10-3 and J is TRBJ2-7, with a tentative D call TRBD1 (6 bases). The V end lost 4 bases, the J end lost 3 bases, and 10 bases lay between the germline ends. This CDR3 has 13 residues. The germline V gene has CDR1 ENHRY and CDR2 SYGVKD. The CDR3, as DNA: TGTGCCATCAGTGCTGACAGGATCTACGAGCAGTACTTC. Protein sequence: CAISADRIYEQYF.

The V gene is TRBV9, the J gene TRBJ2-1, with D perhaps matching TRBD1 (6 bases). CDR1 and CDR2 from the germline V gene are SGDLS and YYNGEE. Trimming removed 3 bases from V and 2 bases from J, with 9 bases in between. The CDR3 runs 14 residues. CDR3: CASSAGQTYNEQFF. For the CDR3, the DNA is TGTGCCAGCAGCGCCGGACAGACCTACAATGAGCAGTTCTTC.

The chain links TRBV5-1 to TRBJ2-7; TRBD1 aligns across 11 bases. Germline-derived CDR1 and CDR2 are SGHRS and YFSETQ. The CDR3 extends over 16 amino acids. V trimming: 1 base; J trimming: 3 bases; junction bases outside the gene matches: 6. The CDR3, as DNA: TGCGCCAGCAGCTTGAACCCGGACAGGGGGCTCTACGAGCAGTACTTC. This gives the protein CASSLNPDRGLYEQYF.

This clone was seen more than once but under ten times. V gene TRBV11-2 combines with J gene TRBJ1-3; 8 bases are a match to TRBD1. The ends lost 5 bases at V and 1 base at J; junction bases unmatched: 4. Germline loops: CDR1 SGHAT, CDR2 FQNNGV. This CDR3 spans 15 amino acids. This CDR3 reads CASSLRTGSGNTIYF. In nucleotides, the CDR3 is TGTGCCAGCAGCCTTCGGACAGGGTCTGGAAACACCATATATTTT.

This clone was observed a single time. The chain has TRBV11-2 and TRBJ2-5; 8 bases line up with TRBD2. In germline, CDR1 is SGHAT, CDR2 FQNNGV. The V and J ends lost 2 bases and 2 bases, in that order; junction bases with no gene match: 4. The CDR3 contains 15 residues. The CDR3 loop reads CASSLQRGPQETQYF. The CDR3 DNA follows: TGTGCCAGCAGCTTACAGCGGGGGCCTCAAGAGACCCAGTACTTC.